A selection of T cell receptor beta chains follows, all from one sample in a study of monozygotic twins with inflammatory bowel disease. TCRdb reanalyzed the 5' RACE reads, giving one entry per CDR3 protein sequence and no DNA. Listed are more than 300,000 distinct CDR3 sequences; 2.5% to 3% falls within the top ten. The specimen sequenced was blood. These receptors originate from a human donor with ulcerative colitis or Crohn's disease, or a healthy co-twin of an affected twin (not recorded which). Each CDR3 is given with its conserved first and last residue.

j_call v_call cdr3_aa
TRBJ1-1 TRBV6-5 CASSYSIGRRPNTEAFF
TRBJ2-3 TRBV6-2/TRBV6-3 CASSEGQGRRTQYF
TRBJ2-7 TRBV20-1 CSAERQGLSYEQYF
TRBJ2-7 TRBV12-3/TRBV12-4 CASSSAGQGSYEQYF
TRBJ1-1 TRBV5-1 CASSLQGYDTEAFF
TRBJ2-7 TRBV18 CASSMQGAPYEQYF
TRBJ1-2 TRBV7-9 CASSQARRTPYGYTF
TRBJ2-3 TRBV6-2/TRBV6-3 CASSSPEYVGGRTSTDTQYF
TRBJ2-1 TRBV15 CATSRPLAGNEQFF
TRBJ2-2 TRBV19 CASSRDRGEDGELFF
TRBJ1-1 TRBV20-1 CSASDVDEAFF
TRBJ2-7 TRBV18 CASSTATGPAVYEQYF